This T cell receptor (beta chain) appears in the sequencing data of a study of blood T cell repertoires in COVID-19 (dated by TCRdb to the early 2020s). Background for the entire study: Collaborator samples came from the United States, Italy and Spain and covered acute and convalescent phases of COVID-19. The prospective study material was composed of cDNA or gDNA derived from T cells, B-cell-depleted T cells, or PBMCs. Deeply sampled blood TCRbeta repertoires from subjects exposed to, actively infected with, or recovered from COVID-19 were included in the dataset. The repertoires were made available in a free public database intended to serve as a resource for research on the immune response to SARS-CoV-2. The samples were drawn from the first 160 participants of the ongoing ImmuneRACE study and from 950 to 1,500 subjects provided by 6 global collaborators. The sample metadata nearly always contained a de-identified subject ID, COVID-19 status, age in years and sex. Where available, HLA class I and class II types were taken from metadata supplied by the sample provider and were not determined by assay-based typing. What the work shows at the level of the full study, not this receptor alone: The quantity of clinical and demographic metadata differed by source and by participant and was supplied without curation.

One collaborating source in Seattle enrolled patients while the patients were actively infected and followed the patients over time throughout the course of disease. Collaborating institutions collected whole blood in K2EDTA tubes following their own protocols. For TCRbeta analysis, collaborators shipped samples in one of three forms: frozen whole blood, isolated PBMCs, or DNA extracted from either of those sample types. Concerning this clone: Its cognate antigen has yet to be identified. No qualities accompany the bases; no much larger clone lies one base away.

The germline V gene sets CDR1 to SGHRS and CDR2 to YFSETQ. Including cysteine and phenylalanine, the CDR3 has 14 amino acids. Only the CDR3 portion is preserved as DNA: 42 bases, with reading frame beginning at the first base. V drops 7 bases and J drops 1 base, leaving 15 bases in between. The immunoSEQ Assay, a bias-controlled multiplex PCR, was used to amplify TCRbeta CDR3 regions from genomic DNA. Concerning the study's data processing: The number of nucleated cells in each sample was estimated from the amplification of reference gene primers within the assay. To quantify the absolute abundance of each unique TCRbeta CDR3 rearrangement, sequence reads were collapsed and filtered. For each sample, productive Simpson clonality was calculated as the square root of Simpson's diversity index across productive rearrangements. TCRdb stores this immuneACCESS table with in-frame sequences only. Part of the clones is absent; in the studies checked, under half of the shortfall reflects unresolved V genes, and no reason is known for the rest. V and J calls and clone size come straight from that table; D and trimming were deduced from the DNA. This sample has some 70,000 clones in its table, and about 85% of those were observed once. Roughly 3.1% of the sample goes to the ten largest clones.

The sequenced sample consisted of peripheral blood. The TCR was taken from a woman in her forties or fifties with COVID-19, enrolled during active disease. The V and J genes are TRBV5-1 and TRBJ2-7, with TRBD1 perhaps the D gene, on 6 matching bases. In nucleotides, the sequence is TGCGCCAGCGGGCCATCGGGACAATCCTACGAGCAGTACTTC. It encodes CASGPSGQSYEQYF.